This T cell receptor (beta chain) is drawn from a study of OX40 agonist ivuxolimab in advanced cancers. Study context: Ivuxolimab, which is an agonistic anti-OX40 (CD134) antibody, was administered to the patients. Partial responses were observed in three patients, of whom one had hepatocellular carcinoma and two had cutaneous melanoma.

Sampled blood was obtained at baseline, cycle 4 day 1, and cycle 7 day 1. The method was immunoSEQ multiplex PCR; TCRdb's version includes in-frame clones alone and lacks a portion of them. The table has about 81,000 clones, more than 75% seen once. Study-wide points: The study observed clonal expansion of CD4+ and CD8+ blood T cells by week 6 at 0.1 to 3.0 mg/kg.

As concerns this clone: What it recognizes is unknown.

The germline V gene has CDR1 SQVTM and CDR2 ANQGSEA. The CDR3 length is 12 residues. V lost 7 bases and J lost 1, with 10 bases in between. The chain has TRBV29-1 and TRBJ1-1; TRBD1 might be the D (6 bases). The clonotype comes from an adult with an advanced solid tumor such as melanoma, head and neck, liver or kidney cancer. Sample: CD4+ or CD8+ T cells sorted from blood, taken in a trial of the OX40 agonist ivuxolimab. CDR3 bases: TGCAGCGCTGGACAGACGAACACTGAAGCTTTCTTT. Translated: CSAGQTNTEAFF.